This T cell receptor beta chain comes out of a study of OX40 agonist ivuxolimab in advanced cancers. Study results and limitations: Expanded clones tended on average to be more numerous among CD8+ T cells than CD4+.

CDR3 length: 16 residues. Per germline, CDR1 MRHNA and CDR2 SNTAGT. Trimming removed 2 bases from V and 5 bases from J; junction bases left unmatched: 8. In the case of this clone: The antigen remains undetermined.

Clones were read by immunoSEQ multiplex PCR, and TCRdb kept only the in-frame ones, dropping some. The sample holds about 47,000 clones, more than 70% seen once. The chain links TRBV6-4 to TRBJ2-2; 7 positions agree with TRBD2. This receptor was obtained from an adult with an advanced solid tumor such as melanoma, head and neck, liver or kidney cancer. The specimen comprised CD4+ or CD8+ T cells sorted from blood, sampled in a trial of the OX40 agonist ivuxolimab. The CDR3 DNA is TGTGCCAGCAGTGACCGCCCTGAACTAGCGACCGGGGAGCTGTTTTTT. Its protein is CASSDRPELATGELFF.